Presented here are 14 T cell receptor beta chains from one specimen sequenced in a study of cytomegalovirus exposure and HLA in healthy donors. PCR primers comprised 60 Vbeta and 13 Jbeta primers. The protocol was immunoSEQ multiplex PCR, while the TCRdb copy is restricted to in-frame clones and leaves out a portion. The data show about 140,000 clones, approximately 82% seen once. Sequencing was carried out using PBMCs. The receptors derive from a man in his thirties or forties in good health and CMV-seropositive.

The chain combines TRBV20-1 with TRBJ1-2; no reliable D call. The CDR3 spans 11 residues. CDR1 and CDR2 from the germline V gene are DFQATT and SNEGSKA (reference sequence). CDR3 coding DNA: TGCACGGCAGCGGAGGACTATGGCTACACCTTC. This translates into CTAAEDYGYTF.

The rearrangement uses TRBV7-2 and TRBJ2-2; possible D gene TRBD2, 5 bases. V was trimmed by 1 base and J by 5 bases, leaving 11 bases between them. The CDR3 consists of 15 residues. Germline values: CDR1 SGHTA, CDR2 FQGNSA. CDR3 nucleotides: TGTGCCAGCAGCTTAGTTGGCGGGCTAACCGGGGAGCTGTTTTTT. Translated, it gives CASSLVGGLTGELFF.

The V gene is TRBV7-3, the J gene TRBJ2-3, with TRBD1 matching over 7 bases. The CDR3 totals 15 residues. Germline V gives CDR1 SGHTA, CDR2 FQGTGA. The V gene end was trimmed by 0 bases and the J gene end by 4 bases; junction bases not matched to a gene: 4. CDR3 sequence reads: CASSLTGQGADTQYF. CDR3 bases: TGTGCCAGCAGCTTAACAGGCCAGGGGGCAGATACGCAGTATTTT.

For the CDR3, the DNA is TGTGCCAGCAACCTAGGAAATAGCGACAACACCGGGGAGCTGTTTTTT. Translating it yields CASNLGNSDNTGELFF. The genes are TRBV28 and TRBJ2-2; possibly TRBD2 for D (5 bases). The CDR3 has 16 residues. Germline CDR1 is MDHEN and CDR2 is SYDVKM. The germline V and J ends were trimmed by 7 bases and 2 bases, with 17 bases remaining between them.

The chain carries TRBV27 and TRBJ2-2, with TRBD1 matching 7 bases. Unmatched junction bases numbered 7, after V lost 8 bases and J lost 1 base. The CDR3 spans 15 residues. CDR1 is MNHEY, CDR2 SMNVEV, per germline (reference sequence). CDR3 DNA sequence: TGTGCCAGCTTCGACAGGGATTTGAACACCGGGGAGCTGTTTTTT. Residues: CASFDRDLNTGELFF.

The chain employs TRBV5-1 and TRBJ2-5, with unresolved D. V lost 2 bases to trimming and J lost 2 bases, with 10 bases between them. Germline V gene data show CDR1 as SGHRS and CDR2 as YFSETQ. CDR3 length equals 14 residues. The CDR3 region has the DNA TGCGCCAGCAGCTTAAACAGTAAGCAAGAGACCCAGTACTTC. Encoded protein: CASSLNSKQETQYF.

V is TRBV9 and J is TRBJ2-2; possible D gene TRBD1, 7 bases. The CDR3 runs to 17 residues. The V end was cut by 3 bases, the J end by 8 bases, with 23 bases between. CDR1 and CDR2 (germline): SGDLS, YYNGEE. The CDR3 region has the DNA TGTGCCAGCAGCGCCCACAGACAGGGACTCGGCCGGGGGGAGCTGTTTTTT. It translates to CASSAHRQGLGRGELFF.

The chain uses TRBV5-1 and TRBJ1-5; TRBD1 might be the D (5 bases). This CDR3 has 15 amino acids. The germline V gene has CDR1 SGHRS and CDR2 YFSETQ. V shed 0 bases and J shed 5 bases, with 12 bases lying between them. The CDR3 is CASSLVVGEDQPQHF. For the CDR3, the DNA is TGCGCCAGCAGCTTGGTTGTGGGGGAGGATCAGCCCCAGCATTTT.

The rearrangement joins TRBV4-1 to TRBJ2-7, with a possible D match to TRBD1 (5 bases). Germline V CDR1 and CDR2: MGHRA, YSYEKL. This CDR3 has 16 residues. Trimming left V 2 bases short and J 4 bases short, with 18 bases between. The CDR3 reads CASSQTIDKGFYEQYF. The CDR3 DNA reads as TGCGCCAGCAGCCAAACTATCGACAAGGGGTTTTACGAGCAGTACTTC.

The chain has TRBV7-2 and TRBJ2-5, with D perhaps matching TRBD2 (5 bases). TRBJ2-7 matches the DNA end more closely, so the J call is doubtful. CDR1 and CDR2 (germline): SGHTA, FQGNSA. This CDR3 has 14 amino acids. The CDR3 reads CASSLADGIYEQYF. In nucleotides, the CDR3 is TGTGCCAGCAGCCTCGCGGACGGGATCTACGAGCAGTACTTC.

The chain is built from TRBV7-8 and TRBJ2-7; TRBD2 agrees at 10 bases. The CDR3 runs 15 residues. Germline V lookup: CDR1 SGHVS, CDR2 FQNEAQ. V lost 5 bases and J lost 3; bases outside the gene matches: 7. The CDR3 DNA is TGTGCCAGCAGCCCGCCGGGACTAGCGATCTACGAGCAGTACTTC. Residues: CASSPPGLAIYEQYF.

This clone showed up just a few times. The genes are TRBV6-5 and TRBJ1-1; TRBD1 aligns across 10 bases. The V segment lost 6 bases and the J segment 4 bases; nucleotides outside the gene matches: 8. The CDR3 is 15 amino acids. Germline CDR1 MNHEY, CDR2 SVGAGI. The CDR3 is CASSRQTGGTTEAFF. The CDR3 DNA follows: TGTGCCAGCAGCCGCCAGACAGGGGGCACCACTGAAGCTTTCTTT.

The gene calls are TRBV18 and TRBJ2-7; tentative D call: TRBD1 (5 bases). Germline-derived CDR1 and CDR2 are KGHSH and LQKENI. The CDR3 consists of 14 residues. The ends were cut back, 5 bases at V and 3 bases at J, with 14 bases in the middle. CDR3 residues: CASSSNPGYYEQYF. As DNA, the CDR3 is TGTGCCAGCTCATCGAACCCAGGGTACTACGAGCAGTACTTC.

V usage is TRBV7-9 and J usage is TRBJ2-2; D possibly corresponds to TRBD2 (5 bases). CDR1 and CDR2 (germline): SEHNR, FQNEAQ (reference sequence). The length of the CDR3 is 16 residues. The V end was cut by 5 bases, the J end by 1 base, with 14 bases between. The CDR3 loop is CASSGSVALNTGELFF. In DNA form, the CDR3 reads TGTGCCAGCAGCGGTTCGGTAGCGCTGAACACCGGGGAGCTGTTTTTT.